The clone carrying this T cell receptor beta chain was counted once. The CDR3 is made up of 14 amino acids. Germline V gene data show CDR1 as LNHDA and CDR2 as SQIVND (reference sequence). The ends were cut back, 6 bases at V and 1 base at J, with 10 bases in the middle. The entry originates in a study of blood T cell repertoires in COVID-19. Under the authors' procedure: Amplification from reference gene primers served as the basis for estimated nucleated cell counts. TCRdb's copy holds only in-frame clones and misses some; the assay was immunoSEQ multiplex PCR. The V and J calls and clone size were taken over from that table, and D and trimming were inferred from the DNA. Of hundreds of thousands of clones in the sample, approximately 82% were seen once.

The TCR comes from an elderly man with acute or convalescent COVID-19. The sequencing sample was made of peripheral blood. V and J are TRBV19 and TRBJ1-3; D perhaps matches TRBD1 (5 bases). The CDR3 region has the DNA TGTGCCAGTAGACCCTCAGGGTCTGGAAACACCATATATTTT. Its translation: CASRPSGSGNTIYF.